The clone carrying this T cell receptor beta chain turned up a few times. Its antigen is as yet unknown. Data came from immunoSEQ multiplex PCR; TCRdb stores just in-frame clones and leaves some out. The data show about 27,000 clones, over 65% seen once. This specimen comes from a study of a mutant IDH1 vaccine in newly diagnosed glioma. Study context: Vaccination followed radiotherapy alone by 4-6 weeks, or accompanied temozolomide cycles. Treated individuals were roughly 62% male and roughly 40% female, averaging about 37 years of age.

Trimming cost V 6 bases and J 5 bases; bases outside gene matches: 8. CDR3 size: 15 residues. Germline CDR1 reads MNHNS; CDR2 reads SASEGT. This sample's time point: week 35, safety follow-up. Vaccination used 300 ug of mutant IDH1 20-mer peptide per dose, with topical imiquimod. The chain recombines TRBV6-1 with TRBJ2-2, with TRBD2 matching 8 bases. The sample consisted of PBMCs, taken from a glioma patient whose treatment included an IDH1 peptide vaccine. The TCR was taken from a man aged 25-45 years with glioma. The CDR3 reads CASSPTGGRTGELFF. DNA for the CDR3: TGTGCCAGCAGCCCCACGGGGGGGAGGACCGGGGAGCTGTTTTTT.